The source of this T cell receptor beta chain is a study of cytomegalovirus exposure and HLA in healthy donors. Use of 60 Vbeta and 13 Jbeta primers characterized the PCR. Using immunoSEQ multiplex PCR, the repertoire was profiled, and TCRdb retains in-frame clones only, with some absent. The sample holds some 150,000 clones; roughly 80% are singletons and the top ten take 3.5%. Study conclusions and caveats: Excluded: some indistinguishable V segments such as TRBV6-2 and TRBV6-3.

Germline CDR1 reads MNHEY; CDR2 reads SVGAGI. Deletions cut 5 bases from V and 6 bases from J, with 14 bases between. The CDR3 runs to 14 residues. A note on this clone: Its antigen is not known.

The specimen was PBMCs. The receptor was derived from a human donor in good health. The chain carries TRBV6-5 and TRBJ2-1, with a tentative D call TRBD2 (6 bases). In DNA, the CDR3 is TGTGCCAGCAGTCCCGGGACTGTGGGCAATGAGCAGTTCTTC. This gives the protein CASSPGTVGNEQFF.